The rows below give T cell receptor beta chains drawn from one sample of a study of Tregs in tolerant kidney transplant recipients. The repertoire was sequenced with immunoSEQ multiplex PCR; TCRdb's copy has only in-frame clones and lacks some. The data contain roughly 9,400 clones, approximately 43% of them singletons. The antigens for these receptors are not known. Input material: CD4+ T cells from blood cultured with allogeneic cells. These receptors were taken from a human donor in good health. Both conserved end residues are part of each CDR3. The D gene is left open where the match is weak. The size of a clone is reported for some rows only, either as once, few or many, or as a class for expanded clones.

size	J	V	D	DNA	CDR3
.	TRBJ1-3	TRBV7-6	TRBD1	TGTGCCAGCAGCTTAGTACAGGGGGCGCAAACTGGAAACACCATATATTTT	CASSLVQGAQTGNTIYF
.	TRBJ2-7	TRBV19	TRBD1	TGTGCCAGTAGTAACCGACAGGGTATCCACGAGCAGTACTTC	CASSNRQGIHEQYF
once	TRBJ1-5	TRBV4-2	.	TGTGCCAGCAGCCGACAGACTACCCTCGATCAGCCCCAGCATTTT	CASSRQTTLDQPQHF
.	TRBJ2-1	TRBV4-3	TRBD2	TGCGCCGGCAGCTTCGGACTAGCGGAAGGGGTTGAGCAGTTCTTC	CAGSFGLAEGVEQFF
.	TRBJ1-1	TRBV5-4	.	TGTGCCAACTCCGCGGGTCAGAACACTGAAGCTTTCTTT	CANSAGQNTEAFF
.	TRBJ2-2	TRBV10-3	.	TGTGCCATCAGTGGCACCGGGGAGCTGTTTTTT	CAISGTGELFF
few	TRBJ1-2	TRBV10-3	TRBD1	TGTGCCATCAGGTCGGACAGGGAAACTGGCTACACCTTC	CAIRSDRETGYTF
.	TRBJ2-4	TRBV7-9	TRBD1	TGTGCCAGCAGCTTGGGTCAGGGGGCGTTGGCCAAAAACATTCAGTACTTC	CASSLGQGALAKNIQYF
.	TRBJ1-1	TRBV6-1	.	TGTGCCAGCGGTGGACGGGCTTGGGCTGAAGCTTTCTTT	CASGGRAWAEAFF
.	TRBJ2-7	TRBV7-3	TRBD1	TGTGCCAGCAGCCAAGCCCCGGGACAGACTTACGAGCAGTACTTC	CASSQAPGQTYEQYF
once	TRBJ1-5	TRBV27	.	TGTGCCAGCAGTTTCAGGTACAATCAGCCCCAGCATTTT	CASSFRYNQPQHF
few	TRBJ1-1	TRBV6-5	TRBD1	TGTGCCGTACACAGGGGGAACACTGAAGCTTTCTTT	CAVHRGNTEAFF
.	TRBJ2-2	TRBV9	.	TGTGCCAGCAGCGCCCGAATCGGCAGCTATACCGGGGAGCTGTTTTTT	CASSARIGSYTGELFF
.	TRBJ2-1	TRBV9	TRBD1	TGTGCCAGCAGCGTAGACGGGACAGGGGGCAATGAGCAGTTCTTC	CASSVDGTGGNEQFF